These T cell receptor beta chains were read from a single sample in a study of identical twins. TCRdb independently ran MiXCR on the 5' RACE reads; one entry per CDR3 protein. The sample has over 500,000 distinct CDR3 sequences; around 20% are singletons. The same sample was also used in a study of T cells expressing NK-cell markers.

Input material: CD4+ T cells sorted from blood. All receptors derive from a woman under 30 in good health. The CDR3 runs from the conserved cysteine through the conserved F or W. D genes are given only for firm matches. Expanded clones are given a class, and other clones once, few, many or no size at all.

J: TRBJ2-5
V: TRBV29-1
size: few
D: TRBD1
DNA: TGCAGCGTCCGGGACAGGGGTCAAGAGACCCATTACTTC
CDR3: CSVRDRGQETHYF

J: TRBJ1-1
V: TRBV20-1
size: -
D: -
DNA: TGCAGTGCTAGTAGTCATGAAGCTTTCTTT
CDR3: CSASSHEAFF

J: TRBJ1-6
V: TRBV20-1
size: few
D: TRBD1
DNA: TGCAGTGCGCAGGAAACCGGGACAGGGTTCTTTTCACCCCTCCACTTT
CDR3: CSAQETGTGFFSPLHF

J: TRBJ1-5
V: TRBV6-6
size: -
D: -
DNA: TGTGCCAGCAGTCCCCGGGACCGAGATCAGCCCCAGCATTTT
CDR3: CASSPRDRDQPQHF

J: TRBJ2-1
V: TRBV5-1
size: few
D: TRBD1
DNA: TGCGCCAGCAGCACCAGGGGACAGTCTTACAATGAGCAGTTCTTC
CDR3: CASSTRGQSYNEQFF

J: TRBJ2-7
V: TRBV5-1
size: few
D: -
DNA: TGCGCCAGACAGGGACGCCTCCTCCGGGACTGGAACTACGAGCAGTACTTC
CDR3: CARQGRLLRDWNYEQYF

J: TRBJ1-3
V: TRBV20-1
size: -
D: -
DNA: TGCAGTGCTGGGGGGGATTCTGGAAACACCATATATTTT
CDR3: CSAGGDSGNTIYF

J: TRBJ2-4
V: TRBV7-2
size: -
D: TRBD2
DNA: TGTGCCAGCAGCCCAGCGGGGGCGGCCAAAAACATTCAGTACTTC
CDR3: CASSPAGAAKNIQYF

J: TRBJ2-1
V: TRBV29-1
size: -
D: TRBD1
DNA: TGCAGCGCCAGGGGGTTTAGTAATGAGCAGTTCTTC
CDR3: CSARGFSNEQFF

J: TRBJ2-5
V: TRBV5-5
size: few
D: TRBD1
DNA: TGTGCCAGCAGCGCTCTCAGATCTACAGGGGGCGAGACCCAGTACTTC
CDR3: CASSALRSTGGETQYF

J: TRBJ2-3
V: TRBV6-6
size: -
D: -
DNA: TGTGCCAGCAGGCGGGGCGGGGTCAATACGCAGTATTTT
CDR3: CASRRGGVNTQYF

J: TRBJ1-2
V: TRBV20-1
size: -
D: TRBD1
DNA: TGCAGTGCTGCCACAGGGGCTCGTGGCTACACCTTC
CDR3: CSAATGARGYTF

J: TRBJ1-5
V: TRBV12-3/TRBV12-4
size: few
D: -
DNA: TGTGCCAGCAGTTTTCAGGAGATAGGGAGGCCCCAGCATTTT
CDR3: CASSFQEIGRPQHF

J: TRBJ2-5
V: TRBV6-5
size: -
D: -
DNA: TGTGCCAGCAGTTACTCGGGCCCCGAGGTCGAGACCCAGTACTTC
CDR3: CASSYSGPEVETQYF

J: TRBJ2-1
V: TRBV12-3/TRBV12-4
size: many
D: -
DNA: TGTGCCAGCAGTTTTAGGGATGAGCAGTTCTTC
CDR3: CASSFRDEQFF

J: TRBJ1-2
V: TRBV12-3/TRBV12-4
size: many
D: -
DNA: TGTGCCAGCAGCCTACAAGGAGGCTACACCTTC
CDR3: CASSLQGGYTF

J: TRBJ2-1
V: TRBV5-1
size: -
D: TRBD1
DNA: TGCGCCAGCAGAGGACAGGGGTACAATGAGCAGTTCTTC
CDR3: CASRGQGYNEQFF

J: TRBJ2-3
V: TRBV5-5
size: many
D: -
DNA: TGTGCCAGCAGCCCGGACTCTAGCACAGATACGCAGTATTTT
CDR3: CASSPDSSTDTQYF

J: TRBJ1-1
V: TRBV2
size: -
D: TRBD1
DNA: TGTGCCAGCAGTGGACAGGGGTGGGGTGAAGCTTTCTTT
CDR3: CASSGQGWGEAFF

J: TRBJ2-1
V: TRBV29-1
size: -
D: TRBD2
DNA: TGCAGCGTTCTCAGGACTAGCGGGAGTAAGATAAAGAATGAGCAGTTCTTC
CDR3: CSVLRTSGSKIKNEQFF

J: TRBJ2-1
V: TRBV2
size: -
D: TRBD1
DNA: TGTGCCAGGAACAGGGGTAGAGAGCAGTTCTTC
CDR3: CARNRGREQFF

J: TRBJ2-7
V: TRBV2
size: -
D: -
DNA: TGTGCCAGCAGTGACGGGATCTCCTACGAGCAGTACTTC
CDR3: CASSDGISYEQYF

J: TRBJ2-2
V: TRBV5-1
size: -
D: -
DNA: TGCGCCAGCAGCTCCTTCGGTCCGAACACCGGGGAGCTGTTTTTT
CDR3: CASSSFGPNTGELFF

J: TRBJ1-1
V: TRBV9
size: -
D: -
DNA: TGTGCCAGCAGCGTAGCTCCTGGCGACAGGAACACTGAAGCTTTCTTT
CDR3: CASSVAPGDRNTEAFF

J: TRBJ2-7
V: TRBV3-1
size: -
D: TRBD2
DNA: TGTGCCAGCAGCCAATTACTAGCGGTTTTCTACGAGCAGTACTTC
CDR3: CASSQLLAVFYEQYF

J: TRBJ1-2
V: TRBV7-9
size: -
D: -
DNA: TGTGCCAGCAGCCCAAGCCACCCGTTCTACACCTTC
CDR3: CASSPSHPFYTF